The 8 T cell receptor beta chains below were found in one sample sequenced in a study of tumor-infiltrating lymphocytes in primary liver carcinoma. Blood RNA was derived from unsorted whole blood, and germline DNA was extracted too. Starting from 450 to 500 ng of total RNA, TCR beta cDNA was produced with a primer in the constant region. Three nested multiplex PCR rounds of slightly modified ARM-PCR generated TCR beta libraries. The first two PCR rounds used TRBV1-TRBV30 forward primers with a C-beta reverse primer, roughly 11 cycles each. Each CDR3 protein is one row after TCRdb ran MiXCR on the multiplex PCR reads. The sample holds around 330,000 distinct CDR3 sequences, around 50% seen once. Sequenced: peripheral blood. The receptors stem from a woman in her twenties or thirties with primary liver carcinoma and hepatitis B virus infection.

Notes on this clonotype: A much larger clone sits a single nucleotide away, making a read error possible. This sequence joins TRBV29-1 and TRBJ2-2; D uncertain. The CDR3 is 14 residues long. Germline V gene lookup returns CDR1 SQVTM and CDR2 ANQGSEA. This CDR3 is CRVEWAWNTGELFF. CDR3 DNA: TGCAGAGTTGAATGGGCCTGGAACACCGGGGAGCTGTTTTTT.

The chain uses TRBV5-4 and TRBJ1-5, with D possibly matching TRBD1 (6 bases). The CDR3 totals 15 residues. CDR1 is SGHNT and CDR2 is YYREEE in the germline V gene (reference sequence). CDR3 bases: TGTGCTATCAGCTTGGCCTTCGGGGGGCGTCAGCCCCAGCATTTT. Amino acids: CAISLAFGGRQPQHF.

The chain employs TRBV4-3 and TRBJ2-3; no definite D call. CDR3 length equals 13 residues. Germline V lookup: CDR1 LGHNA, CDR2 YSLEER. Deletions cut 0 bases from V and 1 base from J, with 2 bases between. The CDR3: CASSQDCTDTQYF. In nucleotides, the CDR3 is TGCGCCAGCAGCCAAGATTGCACAGATACGCAGTATTTT.

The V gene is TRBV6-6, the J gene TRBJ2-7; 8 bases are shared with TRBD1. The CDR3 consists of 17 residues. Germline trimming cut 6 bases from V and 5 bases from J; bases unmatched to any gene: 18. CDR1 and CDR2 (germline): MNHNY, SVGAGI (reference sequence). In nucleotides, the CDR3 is TGTGCCAGCAGCTCCCGCCGCCCTGCAGGGGGCTCTAACGAGCAGTACTTC. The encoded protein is CASSSRRPAGGSNEQYF.

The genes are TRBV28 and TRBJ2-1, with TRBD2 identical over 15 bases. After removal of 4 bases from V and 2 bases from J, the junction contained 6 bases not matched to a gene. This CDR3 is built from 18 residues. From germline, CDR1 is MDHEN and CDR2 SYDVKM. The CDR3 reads CASSYPGTSGRPYNEQFF. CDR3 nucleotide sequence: TGTGCCAGCAGTTACCCTGGGACTAGCGGGAGGCCCTACAATGAGCAGTTCTTC.

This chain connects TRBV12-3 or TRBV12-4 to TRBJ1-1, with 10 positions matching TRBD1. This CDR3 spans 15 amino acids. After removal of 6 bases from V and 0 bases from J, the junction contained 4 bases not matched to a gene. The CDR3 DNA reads TGTGCCAGCAGGGGACAGGGGACCATGAACACTGAAGCTTTCTTT. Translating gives CASRGQGTMNTEAFF.

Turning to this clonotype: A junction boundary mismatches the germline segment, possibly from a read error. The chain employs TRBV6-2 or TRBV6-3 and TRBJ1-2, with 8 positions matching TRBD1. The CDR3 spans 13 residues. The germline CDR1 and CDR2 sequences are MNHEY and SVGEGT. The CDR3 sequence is CASSHSGQDGYTF. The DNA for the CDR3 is TGTGCCAGCAGTCACTCGGGACAGGATGGCTACACCTTC.

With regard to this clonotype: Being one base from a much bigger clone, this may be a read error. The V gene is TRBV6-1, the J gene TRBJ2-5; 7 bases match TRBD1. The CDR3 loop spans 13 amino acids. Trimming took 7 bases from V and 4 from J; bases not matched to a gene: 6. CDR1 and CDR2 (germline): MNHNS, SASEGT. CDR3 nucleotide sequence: TGTGCCAGCACTGTATACAGGGGAGAGACCCAGTACTTC. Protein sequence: CASTVYRGETQYF.